This TCR beta chain came from a study of lung T cells in sarcoidosis with Löfgren's syndrome. Study overall: Löfgren's syndrome patients were the main repertoire analysis focus.

The CDR3 has 14 amino acids. CDR1 and CDR2 (germline): LNHDA, SQIVND (reference sequence). Concerning this clonotype itself: Its antigen is unknown. A much larger clone sits a single nucleotide away, making a read error possible.

TCRdb fed the reads into MiXCR, producing one record per CDR3 protein. The sample carries about 19,000 distinct CDR3 sequences, roughly a fifth recorded once. Broader study findings: Löfgren's syndrome patients reportedly showed greatest TRAV12-1 and TRBV2 expansion versus controls. Multiple Löfgren's syndrome patients reportedly shared TRAV12-1 and TRBV2 CDR3 motifs.

The rearrangement joins TRBV19 to TRBJ2-1, with a tentative D call TRBD2 (6 bases). Sequenced sample: CD4+ T cells from bronchoalveolar lavage. This receptor was obtained from a human donor with sarcoidosis (Löfgren's syndrome or another form), or a control subject (not recorded which). The CDR3 sequence is CAGRLASSYNEQFF. The CDR3, as DNA: TGTGCCGGTAGGCTAGCGAGCTCCTACAATGAGCAGTTCTTC.